This TCR beta chain was recorded in a study of shared clonotypes between healthy human individuals. Overall study findings and caveats: Incompleteness in sorted-subset sequencing, despite large depth, was shown by rarefaction. As a rule, naive subsets had a larger estimated richness than memory subsets.

The germline V gene encodes CDR1 SGDLS and CDR2 YYNGEE. This CDR3 has 17 residues. Trimming took off 3 bases at V and 0 bases at J, with 13 bases between the two ends. With regard to this clone: What it binds is not known.

Naive CD8 cells lacked CD45RO, underwent positive selection for CCR7 and left out terminally differentiated effector memory CD45RA+ cells. TCRdb's copy holds only in-frame clones and misses some; the assay was immunoSEQ multiplex PCR. The sample carries some 2 million clones, less than 95% recorded once. The sample was naive CD8+ T cells sorted from blood. This TCR was recovered from a young man in good health. The chain employs TRBV9 and TRBJ2-6; possible D gene TRBD1, 6 bases. The DNA of the CDR3 is TGTGCCAGCAGCGGCGGACAGTTTTACTCTGGGGCCAACGTCCTGACTTTC. Amino acids: CASSGGQFYSGANVLTF.